This T cell receptor (beta chain) was observed in a study of shared clonotypes between healthy human individuals. Study results and limitations: Memory subsets generally showed lower estimated richness than naive subsets.

Germline CDR1 reads WSHSY; CDR2 reads SAAADI. The CDR3 consists of 13 residues. The V end was cut by 4 bases, the J end by 6 bases, with 10 bases between. Original analysis: In the immunoSEQ data, sequences were junction-only and lacked quality scores, so filtering differed. Libraries were prepared by immunoSEQ multiplex PCR; TCRdb keeps only in-frame clonotypes and omits some of them. V, J and clone size are those of that table, while D and trimming were read from the DNA. The table records a few million clones, just over 90% of them present only once. Worth noting for this clone: Its specificity is not known.

The sequence was collected from a young man in good health. The sample consisted of naive CD4+ T cells sorted from blood. The subset here: CD45RA+ positively selected. This sequence joins TRBV10-2 and TRBJ2-1; weak D call: TRBD1 (5 bases). The CDR3 region has the DNA TGCGCCAGCAGTGCCTGGCAGGGCAATGAGCAGTTCTTC. This codes for CASSAWQGNEQFF.